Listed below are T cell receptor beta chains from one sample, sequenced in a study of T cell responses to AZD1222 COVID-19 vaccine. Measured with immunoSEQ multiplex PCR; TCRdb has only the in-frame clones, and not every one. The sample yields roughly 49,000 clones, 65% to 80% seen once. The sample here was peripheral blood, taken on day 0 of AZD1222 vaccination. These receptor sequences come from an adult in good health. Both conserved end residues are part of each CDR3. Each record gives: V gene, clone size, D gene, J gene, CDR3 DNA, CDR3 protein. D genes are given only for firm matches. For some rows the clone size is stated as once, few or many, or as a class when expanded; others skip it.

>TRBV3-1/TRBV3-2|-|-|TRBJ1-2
TGTGCCAGCAGCCAATACCCCCCGGACAGCGGTAAGGGCTACACCTTC
CASSQYPPDSGKGYTF
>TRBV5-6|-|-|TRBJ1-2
TGTGCCAGCAACCCGGGGGGTGGGAACTATGGCTACACCTTC
CASNPGGGNYGYTF
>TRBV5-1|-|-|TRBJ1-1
TGCGCCAGCAGCTTGTTGGGGCAGGGCACTGAAGCTTTCTTT
CASSLLGQGTEAFF
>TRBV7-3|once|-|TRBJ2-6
TGTGCCAGCAGCCCCCTAGTGGATGGGGCCAACGTCCTGACTTTC
CASSPLVDGANVLTF
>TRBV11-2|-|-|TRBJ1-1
TGTGCCAGCAGCCTCATTAGGTCCACTGAAGCTTTCTTT
CASSLIRSTEAFF
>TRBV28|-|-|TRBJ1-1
TGTGCCAGCAGTTTAGGCGGAAACCCTGAAGCTTTCTTT
CASSLGGNPEAFF
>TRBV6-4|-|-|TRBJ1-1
TGTGCCAGCAGTGAGAGCCAGGGAAGGACTGAAGCTTTCTTT
CASSESQGRTEAFF
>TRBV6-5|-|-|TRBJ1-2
TGTGCCACTCTCCTCCTCCCAGGTCTCTATGGCTACACCTTC
CATLLLPGLYGYTF
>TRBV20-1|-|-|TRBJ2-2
TGCAGTGTTAGTAGACCGGCATCGAACACCGGGGAGCTGTTTTTT
CSVSRPASNTGELFF
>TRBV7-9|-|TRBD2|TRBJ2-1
TGTGCCAGCAGTAGACTAGCGACTTCTTACAATGAGCAGTTCTTC
CASSRLATSYNEQFF
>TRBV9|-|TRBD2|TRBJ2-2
TGTGCCAGCAGCTGGGGCGGGAGTGCGACCGGGGAGCTGTTTTTT
CASSWGGSATGELFF
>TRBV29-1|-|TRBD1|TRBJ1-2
TGCAGCGTTGCGTTGGACAGGTCTGGGGGCTACACCTTC
CSVALDRSGGYTF
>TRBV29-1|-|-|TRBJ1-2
TGCAGCGTGGGGGGTGACCGAGGCTACACCTTC
CSVGGDRGYTF
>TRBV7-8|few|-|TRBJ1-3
TGTGCCAGCACCAAAGAAGGTCCTGGAAACACCATATATTTT
CASTKEGPGNTIYF
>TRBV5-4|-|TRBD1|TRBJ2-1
TGTGCCAGCAGGGACAGGAGCTCCTACAATGAGCAGTTCTTC
CASRDRSSYNEQFF
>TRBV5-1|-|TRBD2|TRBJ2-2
TGCGCCAGCAGCAACGGACTAGCGGGGATTACCGGGGAGCTGTTTTTT
CASSNGLAGITGELFF
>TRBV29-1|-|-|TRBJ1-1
TGCAGCGGGGCGAACACTGAAGCTTTCTTT
CSGANTEAFF
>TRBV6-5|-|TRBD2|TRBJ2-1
TGTGCCAGCAGTAAGCGGACTAGCGGGAATGAGCAGTTCTTC
CASSKRTSGNEQFF
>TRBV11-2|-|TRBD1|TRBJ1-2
TGTGCCAGCAGCTTACAAACCGACAGGGGGTACGAGTATGGCTACACCTTC
CASSLQTDRGYEYGYTF
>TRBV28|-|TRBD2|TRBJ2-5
TGTGCCAGCAGTTTCTCCCCGGGACTAGGATCTCTTGCGGAGACCCAGTACTTC
CASSFSPGLGSLAETQYF
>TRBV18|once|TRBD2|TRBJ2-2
TGTGCCAGCTCACCACGGGACTACGGGGAGCTGTTTTTT
CASSPRDYGELFF
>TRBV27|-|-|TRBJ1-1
TGTGCCAGCTCCGGGCCCAATACGGGGGTCACTGAAGCTTTCTTT
CASSGPNTGVTEAFF
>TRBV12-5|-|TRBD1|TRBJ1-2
TGTGCTAGTGGTTTGGTCCTGACAGGGGGAGTGAATGGCTACACCTTC
CASGLVLTGGVNGYTF
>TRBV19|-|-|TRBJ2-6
TGTGCCAGTATTGGGCGCTTGAGCTCTGGGGCCAACGTCCTGACTTTC
CASIGRLSSGANVLTF
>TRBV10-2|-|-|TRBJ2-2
TGCGCCAGCAGTGATTGGGGAAACACCGGGGAGCTGTTTTTT
CASSDWGNTGELFF
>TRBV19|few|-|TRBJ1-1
TGTGCCAGTAGCCCGCCGGGACGGCCAACTGAAGCTTTCTTT
CASSPPGRPTEAFF
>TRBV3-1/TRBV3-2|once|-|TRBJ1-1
TGTGCCAGCAGCCCGCCGGGACGCGGGGCTTTCTTT
CASSPPGRGAFF
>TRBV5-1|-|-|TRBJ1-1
TGCGCCAGCAGCTTCCCCGGGGCGAACACTGAAGCTTTCTTT
CASSFPGANTEAFF
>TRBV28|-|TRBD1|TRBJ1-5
TGTGCCAGCAGTTCAGCCGGGACAGGGGATCAGCCCCAGCATTTT
CASSSAGTGDQPQHF
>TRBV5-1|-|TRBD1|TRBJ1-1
TGCGCCAGCAGCTGGCGGACAGGGCAAGGTGAAGCTTTCTTT
CASSWRTGQGEAFF
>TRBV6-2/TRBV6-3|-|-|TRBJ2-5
TGTGCCAGCAGTTACAAAGCCCGGATTCAAGAGACCCAGTACTTC
CASSYKARIQETQYF
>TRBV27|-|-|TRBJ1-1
TGTGCCAGCAGTTTTTATGGGACTGAAGCTTTCTTT
CASSFYGTEAFF
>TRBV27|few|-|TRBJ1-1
TGTGCCAGCAGGTCGATCGTTGGGGACATCGGCACTGAAGCTTTCTTT
CASRSIVGDIGTEAFF
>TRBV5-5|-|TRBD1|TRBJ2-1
TGTGCCAGCAGCTGGGCGGGGACAGGGATCAATGAGCAGTTCTTC
CASSWAGTGINEQFF
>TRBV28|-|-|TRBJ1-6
TGTGCCAGCAGTTCCCGCTGGGGACCTAATTCACCCCTCCACTTT
CASSSRWGPNSPLHF
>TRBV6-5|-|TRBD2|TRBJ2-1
TGTGCCAGCACCCCGGGACTAGCGGGCCACAATGAGCAGTTCTTC
CASTPGLAGHNEQFF
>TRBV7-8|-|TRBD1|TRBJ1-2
TGTGCCAGCAGCCGCGGGGGACAGGGCCCTGGCTACACCTTC
CASSRGGQGPGYTF
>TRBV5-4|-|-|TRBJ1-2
TGTGCCAGCAGCGGCTCCGGGGGGCCTAACTATGGCTACACCTTC
CASSGSGGPNYGYTF
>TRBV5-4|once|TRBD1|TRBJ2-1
TGTGCCAGCAGCTTCGGCAGGGGGCATGAGCAGTTCTTC
CASSFGRGHEQFF
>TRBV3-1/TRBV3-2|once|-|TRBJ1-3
TGTGCCAGCAGCCCCCAAGGTGGAAACACCATATATTTT
CASSPQGGNTIYF
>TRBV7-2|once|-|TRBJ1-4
TGTGCCAGCAGCTTAGGGGGGGCTTCAGGTGAAAAACTGTTTTTT
CASSLGGASGEKLFF
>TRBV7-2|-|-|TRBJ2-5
TGTGCCAGCAGCTTAGGGGCCACCAAGGCCCAGTACTTC
CASSLGATKAQYF
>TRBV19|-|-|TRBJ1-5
TGTGCCAGTAGTAATCTTCCACAAGCTACTATCTATAGCAATCAGCCCCAGCATTTT
CASSNLPQATIYSNQPQHF
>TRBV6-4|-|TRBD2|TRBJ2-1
TGTGCCAGCAGTGTCCTAGCGGGTCCCTACAATGAGCAGTTCTTC
CASSVLAGPYNEQFF
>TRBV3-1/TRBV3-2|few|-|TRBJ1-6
TGTGCCAGCAGCCAGTTCCAGGGTTTACGGGATTCACCCCTCCACTTT
CASSQFQGLRDSPLHF
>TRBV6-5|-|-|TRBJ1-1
TGTGCCAGCAGCCACAGGGTAATCCTGAACACTGAAGCTTTCTTT
CASSHRVILNTEAFF
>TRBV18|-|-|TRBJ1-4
TGTGCCAGCCGCCTTCGACATGCAACTAATGAAAAACTGTTTTTT
CASRLRHATNEKLFF
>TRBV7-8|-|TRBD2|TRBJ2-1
TGTGCCAGCAGCTCACTAGCGGGAGCCTACAATGAGCAGTTCTTC
CASSSLAGAYNEQFF
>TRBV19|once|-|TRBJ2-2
TGTGCCAGTAGTATACTTAGGTCCGGGGAGCTGTTTTTT
CASSILRSGELFF
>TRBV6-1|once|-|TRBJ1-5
TGTGCCAGCAGTGAATCGCCAGGGGCCTTTTTTAGCAATCAGCCCCAGCATTTT
CASSESPGAFFSNQPQHF
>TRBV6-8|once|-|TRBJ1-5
TGTGCCAGCAGCTGGGCTGGCAATCAGCCCCAGCATTTT
CASSWAGNQPQHF
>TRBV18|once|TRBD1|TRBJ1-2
TGTGCCAGCTCACCAGCGACAGGGAACGGCTACACCTTC
CASSPATGNGYTF
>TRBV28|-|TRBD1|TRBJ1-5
TGTGCCATTCAGGGGGCGCTGAGCAATCAGCCCCAGCATTTT
CAIQGALSNQPQHF
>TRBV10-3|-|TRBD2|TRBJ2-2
TGTGCCATCAGTAACACCGGGACTAGCATTTTCACCGGGGAGCTGTTTTTT
CAISNTGTSIFTGELFF
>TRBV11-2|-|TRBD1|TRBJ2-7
TGTGCCAGCAGCTTAGCGGGACAGAGCTCCTACGAGCAGTACTTC
CASSLAGQSSYEQYF
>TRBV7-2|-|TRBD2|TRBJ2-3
TGTGCCAGCAGCACACCCGGGACTAGCGGGGGGGGAGATACGCAGTATTTT
CASSTPGTSGGGDTQYF
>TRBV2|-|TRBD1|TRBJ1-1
TGTGCCAGCAGTGTGCAGGGGGCCTATGAAGCTTTCTTT
CASSVQGAYEAFF
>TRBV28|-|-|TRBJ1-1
TGTGCCAGCAGGGTTGGTTCGGTTGAAGCTTTCTTT
CASRVGSVEAFF
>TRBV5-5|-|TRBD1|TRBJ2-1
TGTGCCAGCAGTAGACTTCACCGGGACAGGGTTTCCTACAATGAGCAGTTCTTC
CASSRLHRDRVSYNEQFF
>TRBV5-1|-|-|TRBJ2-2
TGCGCCAGCAGCCCACTAGGGACCACCGGGGAGCTGTTTTTT
CASSPLGTTGELFF